This TCR beta chain was identified during a study of T cell responses to AZD1222 COVID-19 vaccine. Here immunoSEQ multiplex PCR was the method, and the copy in TCRdb shows in-frame clones only, minus some. The table includes about 140,000 clones, approximately 92% detected once. For this clone: Its specificity is not known.

Study-wide results and limits: No repertoire was sampled before or during the peak T cell response, only after it. Nearly half of spike-specific TCRs reportedly target unmutated variant regions. Donor demographics were predominantly white British with a female majority; clonal diversity may be underestimated.

Trimming left V 7 bases short and J 2 bases short, with 15 bases between. This CDR3 has 13 amino acids. CDR1 and CDR2 from the germline V gene are SQVTM and ANQGSEA. The rearrangement links TRBV29-1 to TRBJ2-7, with D possibly matching TRBD2 (7 bases). This sequence was found in an adult in good health. Sequenced material: peripheral blood, taken on day 0 of AZD1222 vaccination. The CDR3 region has the DNA TGCAGCGCCGGGGGGCACAGTACCTACGAGCAGTACTTC. Amino acids: CSAGGHSTYEQYF.